This note documents a single TCR beta chain sequence. Its antigen is currently unknown. Data came from immunoSEQ multiplex PCR; TCRdb stores just in-frame clones and leaves some out. The sample lists approximately 160,000 clones, approximately 84% occurring once. This record comes from a study of cytomegalovirus exposure and HLA in healthy donors. As for the study in general: The roughly 120 validation repertoires, a later analysis reported, used the same platform as the approximately 670 first-cohort repertoires. Overall study results and limits: Listed as cytomegalovirus-associated were 150 to 200 TCR beta chains. Most TCR sequences were uncommon, yet certain public TCRs appeared in many donors.

The donors were part of the roughly 110-subject validation cohort, which stood apart from the 666-subject first cohort. V gave up 6 bases and J gave up 7 bases, with 9 bases separating them. The CDR3 sequence is 12 residues long. Looked up from germline, CDR1 is MDHEN and CDR2 is SYDVKM. Sequencing was performed on PBMCs. This TCR came from a man aged 30 to 39 in good health and CMV-seropositive. The chain joins TRBV28 to TRBJ1-4; TRBD1 might be the D (6 bases). This chain's CDR3 is CASRQGPEKLFF. CDR3 bases: TGTGCCAGCAGACAGGGTCCTGAAAAACTGTTTTTT.